This note documents a single TCR beta chain sequence. This entry comes from a study of blood T cell repertoires in COVID-19. Whole-study context: In each case, the material was cDNA or gDNA derived from T cells, B-cell-depleted T cells, or PBMCs.

Sequencing used immunoSEQ multiplex PCR; TCRdb keeps in-frame clones, though not all of them. This repertoire shows roughly 100,000 clones, 85% found once; its top ten account for 3.5% to 5%. Material: peripheral blood. The TCR was taken from a man aged 45-60 years with acute or convalescent COVID-19.

As DNA, the CDR3 is TGTGCCAGCAGCTTAGCTCCGGACAGGGCCGGTAGCAATCAGCCCCAGCATTTT. Translating it yields CASSLAPDRAGSNQPQHF. The chain has TRBV7-8 and TRBJ1-5; 8 bases agree with TRBD1. The CDR3 is 18 amino acids. V dropped 0 bases and J dropped 0; count of bases not matched to a gene: 7. Germline loops: CDR1 SGHVS, CDR2 FQNEAQ.